This TCR beta chain was obtained from a study of T cells in Graves' hyperthyroidism and ophthalmopathy. Germline V gene lookup returns CDR1 DFQATT and CDR2 SNEGSKA (reference sequence). The CDR3 runs to 15 residues. The V and J ends lost 5 bases and 4 bases, in that order; junction bases with no gene match: 8. This clonotype was detected a few times. Amplification of TCR beta CDR3 regions used RNA as the template. The TCR CDR3 first-round RT-PCR relied on the HTBI primer set. MiXCR, applied by TCRdb to the multiplex PCR reads, yields one record per CDR3 protein. The sample lists about 640,000 distinct CDR3 sequences; less than 25% were seen once. Cells are PBMCs isolated from about 10 ml of fresh blood.

The chain couples TRBV20-1 to TRBJ2-1; 10 nucleotides match TRBD1. Specimen: blood. The clonotype originates from a man aged 25 to 40 with Graves' ophthalmopathy. The CDR3 bases are TGCAGTGCTGACGACAGGGGGCGCGAGTACAATGAGCAGTTCTTC. Translated, it gives CSADDRGREYNEQFF.